Listed below are T cell receptor beta chains from one sample, sequenced in a study of blood T cell repertoires in COVID-19. Produced via immunoSEQ multiplex PCR; TCRdb's table is partial and in-frame only. This sample carries about 86,000 clones, about four fifths of them seen once, and the ten largest clones take 0.95% to 1.5%. Material: peripheral blood. These receptor sequences come from a woman older than 75 with acute or convalescent COVID-19. Both conserved end residues are part of each CDR3. The order of the fields is D gene, clone size, V gene, J gene, CDR3 protein, CDR3 DNA. A D gene is named only where the DNA matches it firmly. The size field is filled for only some rows; it gives once, few, many or a size class.

>TRBD1|NA|TRBV19|TRBJ1-6
CASSIGTAPNSPLHF
TGTGCCAGTAGTATCGGGACAGCTCCGAATTCACCCCTCCACTTT
>NA|NA|TRBV7-2|TRBJ2-7
CASSLTYEQYF
TGTGCCAGCAGCCTAACCTACGAGCAGTACTTC
>TRBD1|NA|TRBV3-1/TRBV3-2|TRBJ2-2
CASRRGGSGELFF
TGTGCCAGCAGACGAGGGGGCAGCGGGGAGCTGTTTTTT
>TRBD2|NA|TRBV2|TRBJ2-1
CASSEVSGGYNEQFF
TGTGCCAGCAGTGAAGTTAGCGGGGGTTACAATGAGCAGTTCTTC
>TRBD2|NA|TRBV6-1|TRBJ2-7
CASSEVALSGGASYEQYF
TGTGCCAGCAGTGAAGTGGCTTTATCGGGGGGGGCAAGCTACGAGCAGTACTTC
>TRBD1|NA|TRBV6-1|TRBJ2-7
CASSDRGQVFWAYEQYF
TGTGCCAGCAGTGATAGGGGACAGGTATTCTGGGCCTACGAGCAGTACTTC
>NA|NA|TRBV14|TRBJ1-2
CASSQQGRLVDGYTF
TGTGCCAGCAGCCAACAGGGGCGCCTCGTAGATGGCTACACCTTC
>TRBD1|NA|TRBV6-5|TRBJ1-6
CASSYGTGLSPLHF
TGTGCCAGCAGTTACGGGACAGGGCTTTCACCCCTCCACTTT
>NA|NA|TRBV19|TRBJ2-1
CASSIDGRGGQFF
TGTGCCAGTAGTATAGATGGGAGGGGGGGGCAGTTCTTC
>NA|few|TRBV27|TRBJ2-7
CASSLLTRSYEQYF
TGTGCCAGCAGTTTATTAACTAGGTCCTACGAGCAGTACTTC
>NA|NA|TRBV11-3|TRBJ1-1
CASSSQGRDTEAFF
TGTGCCAGCAGCTCCCAGGGGAGAGACACTGAAGCTTTCTTT
>NA|NA|TRBV5-1|TRBJ2-3
CASSHVQSTDTQYF
TGCGCCAGCAGCCATGTCCAAAGCACAGATACGCAGTATTTT
>NA|NA|TRBV19|TRBJ2-5
CASSIQEETQYF
TGTGCCAGTAGTATACAGGAAGAGACCCAGTACTTC
>NA|NA|TRBV6-6|TRBJ1-1
CASSSDSNTEAFF
TGTGCCAGCAGTTCGGACAGTAACACTGAAGCTTTCTTT
>NA|NA|TRBV7-9|TRBJ1-1
CASSLVGRGPVNTEAFF
TGTGCCAGCAGCTTAGTCGGCAGGGGACCGGTGAACACTGAAGCTTTCTTT
>NA|once|TRBV7-9|TRBJ1-3
CASSFSISGNTIYF
TGTGCCAGCAGCTTTAGCATCTCTGGAAACACCATATATTTT
>NA|NA|TRBV9|TRBJ1-2
CASSVGGAGYTF
TGTGCCAGCAGCGTAGGCGGGGCGGGCTACACCTTC
>NA|NA|TRBV5-1|TRBJ2-3
CASRQSTDTQYF
TGCGCCAGCAGACAAAGCACAGATACGCAGTATTTT
>TRBD1|NA|TRBV5-1|TRBJ1-4
CASSFFGTGNEKLFF
TGCGCCAGCAGCTTTTTTGGGACAGGGAATGAAAAACTGTTTTTT
>TRBD2|NA|TRBV28|TRBJ2-3
CASSSGTSGSWRTDTQYF
TGTGCCAGCAGTTCCGGGACTAGCGGGAGCTGGCGCACAGATACGCAGTATTTT
>TRBD2|NA|TRBV7-3|TRBJ2-2
CASSTGLETGELFF
TGTGCCAGCAGCACGGGACTAGAAACCGGGGAGCTGTTTTTT
>NA|NA|TRBV5-1|TRBJ2-2
CASSRGAVSTGELFF
TGCGCCAGCAGCCGTGGGGCGGTGAGCACCGGGGAGCTGTTTTTT
>TRBD1|NA|TRBV4-2|TRBJ2-2
CASSQELGQGTGELFF
TGTGCCAGCAGCCAAGAACTCGGACAGGGCACCGGGGAGCTGTTTTTT
>TRBD2|NA|TRBV27|TRBJ2-7
CASSPGASGRSREQYF
TGTGCCAGCAGCCCCGGGGCTAGCGGGAGATCGCGGGAGCAGTACTTC
>NA|NA|TRBV7-8|TRBJ2-3
CASSLYGRGRNPSSTDTQYF
TGTGCCAGCAGCTTATACGGGCGAGGGAGGAATCCGTCGAGCACAGATACGCAGTATTTT
>TRBD1|NA|TRBV5-6|TRBJ1-3
CASSSIGQVPSNVIYF
TGTGCCAGCAGCTCTATAGGACAGGTCCCAAGCAACGTCATATATTTT
>NA|NA|TRBV21-1|TRBJ2-2
CASTFGGVRLSNTGELFF
TGTGCCAGCACCTTCGGGGGGGTGAGACTCTCCAACACCGGGGAGCTGTTTTTT
>NA|NA|TRBV5-1|TRBJ1-1
CASSGSGVRGTEAFF
TGCGCCAGCAGCGGATCCGGGGTCAGAGGGACTGAAGCTTTCTTT
>TRBD2|NA|TRBV24-1|TRBJ2-3
CATSDPLAGGPDTQYF
TGTGCCACCAGTGACCCTCTAGCGGGGGGGCCAGATACGCAGTATTTT
>NA|NA|TRBV27|TRBJ1-4
CASSPRWAPTNEKLFF
TGTGCCAGCAGTCCCCGGTGGGCCCCAACTAATGAAAAACTGTTTTTT
>TRBD1|few|TRBV5-1|TRBJ2-3
CASSDRGSTDTQYF
TGCGCCAGCAGCGACAGGGGAAGCACAGATACGCAGTATTTT
>TRBD1|NA|TRBV5-1|TRBJ2-2
CASSFGSTGAGELFF
TGCGCCAGCAGCTTCGGGTCTACAGGGGCAGGGGAGCTGTTTTTT
>TRBD2|NA|TRBV4-1|TRBJ2-5
CASSSETSGGPQETQYF
TGCGCCAGCAGCTCCGAGACTAGCGGGGGGCCCCAAGAGACCCAGTACTTC
>TRBD1|once|TRBV7-2|TRBJ2-7
CASSLGPGGQGYEQYF
TGTGCCAGCAGCTTAGGACCAGGGGGACAGGGCTACGAGCAGTACTTC
>TRBD1|NA|TRBV5-6|TRBJ1-5
CASSLGYGTGNQPQHF
TGTGCCAGCAGCTTGGGGTACGGGACAGGGAATCAGCCCCAGCATTTT
>NA|NA|TRBV6-2/TRBV6-3|TRBJ1-5
CASSLRDSIEPQHF
TGTGCCAGCAGTCTCCGGGATTCCATCGAGCCCCAGCATTTT
>NA|NA|TRBV6-1|TRBJ2-2
CASSEALTGELFF
TGTGCCAGCAGTGAAGCGCTAACCGGGGAGCTGTTTTTT
>TRBD2|once|TRBV27|TRBJ2-1
CASSRAQTSQSYNEQFF
TGTGCCAGCAGTAGAGCCCAGACTAGCCAATCCTACAATGAGCAGTTCTTC
>NA|NA|TRBV3-1/TRBV3-2|TRBJ1-4
CASSQDSVDHTTNEKLFF
TGTGCCAGCAGCCAAGATAGTGTAGATCATACAACTAATGAAAAACTGTTTTTT
>TRBD1|NA|TRBV3-1/TRBV3-2|TRBJ1-6
CASTSGTVNSPLHF
TGTGCCAGCACCTCCGGGACAGTAAATTCACCCCTCCACTTT
>NA|NA|TRBV5-1|TRBJ2-1
CASSLDWENNEQFF
TGCGCCAGCAGTCTGGACTGGGAAAACAATGAGCAGTTCTTC
>NA|NA|TRBV3-1/TRBV3-2|TRBJ2-3
CASSRLSTDTQYF
TGTGCCAGCAGCCGTTTAAGCACAGATACGCAGTATTTT
>NA|NA|TRBV21-1|TRBJ2-3
CASSKLLAGDTQYF
TGTGCCAGCAGCAAACTACTAGCGGGAGATACGCAGTATTTT
>NA|NA|TRBV13|TRBJ1-5
CASSPRREEPQHF
TGTGCCAGCAGCCCTCGCCGGGAGGAGCCCCAGCATTTT
>NA|NA|TRBV5-5|TRBJ2-1
CASSVGLFGEQFF
TGTGCCAGCAGCGTAGGACTGTTCGGGGAGCAGTTCTTC
>NA|once|TRBV19|TRBJ2-5
CASSIYRGGQETQYF
TGTGCCAGTAGTATATACAGGGGGGGACAAGAGACCCAGTACTTC
>TRBD1|NA|TRBV5-1|TRBJ1-4
CASSSGQSNEKLFF
TGCGCCAGCAGCTCGGGACAGAGTAATGAAAAACTGTTTTTT
>TRBD1|NA|TRBV7-9|TRBJ1-2
CASSGGTGANYGYTF
TGTGCCAGCAGCGGGGGGACAGGGGCTAACTATGGCTACACCTTC
>TRBD1|NA|TRBV19|TRBJ2-1
CASSIRGPGTNEQFF
TGTGCCAGTAGTATAAGGGGGCCAGGGACCAATGAGCAGTTCTTC
>NA|once|TRBV5-1|TRBJ2-1
CASSPRDSAGNEQFF
TGCGCCAGCAGCCCCCGGGACAGCGCGGGGAATGAGCAGTTCTTC